This T cell receptor beta chain emerged from a study of T cell repertoires in cytomegalovirus infection. Study details: Recently identified HLA-C-restricted CMV epitopes were among the peptides used. Public TCR beta signatures provided an indication of both CMV infection and a matching HLA type. Study-level findings and limits: Carriers of CMV plus the relevant HLA were identified by cumulative public TCR beta family frequency.

TCRdb fed the reads into MiXCR, producing one record per CDR3 protein. The data show about 830,000 distinct CDR3 sequences, around a third seen once. Worth noting for this clonotype: Its specificity is unknown.

The receptor was isolated from a human donor in good health (CMV status not recorded). Some clones in this sample may be carry-over from other donors' samples. The starting material was cultured CD8+ T cells from PBMCs, obtained from culture after CMV antigen stimulation.

CDR3 nucleotides: TGTGCCAGCAGTTACTCTACGGAAAGCACAGATACGCAGTATTTT. Protein sequence: CASSYSTESTDTQYF. V is TRBV6-5 and J is TRBJ2-3; D not certain. The CDR3 extends over 15 amino acids. V was cut by 0 bases and J by 0 bases, with 7 bases left in between. CDR1 is MNHEY, CDR2 SVGAGI, per germline.